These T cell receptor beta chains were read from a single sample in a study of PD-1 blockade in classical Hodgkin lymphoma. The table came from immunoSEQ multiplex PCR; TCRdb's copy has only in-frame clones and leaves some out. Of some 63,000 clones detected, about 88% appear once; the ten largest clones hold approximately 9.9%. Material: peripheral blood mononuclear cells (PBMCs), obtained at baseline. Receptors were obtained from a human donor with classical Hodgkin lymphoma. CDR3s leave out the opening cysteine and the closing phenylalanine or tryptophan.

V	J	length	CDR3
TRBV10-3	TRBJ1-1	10	AISDWASEAF
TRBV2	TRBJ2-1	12	ASNGGGGSYEQF
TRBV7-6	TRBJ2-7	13	ASSLNRDSSYEQY
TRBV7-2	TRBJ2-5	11	ASSFGTQETQY
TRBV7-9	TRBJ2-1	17	ASSLDTSGRAVLYNEQF
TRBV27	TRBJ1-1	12	ASSSRTGLTEAF
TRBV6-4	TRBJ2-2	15	ASSVETSGFRWGELF
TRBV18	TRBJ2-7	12	ASSPPAGGHEQY
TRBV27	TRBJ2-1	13	ASSLSTGAYNEQF
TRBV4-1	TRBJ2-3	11	ASSQGAGVTQY
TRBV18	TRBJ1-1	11	ASSPQGTTEAF
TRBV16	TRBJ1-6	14	ASRYYGGRSFSPLH
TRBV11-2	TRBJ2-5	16	ASSLRPLAGLVQETQY
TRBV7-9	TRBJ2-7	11	ASSPRTSYEQY
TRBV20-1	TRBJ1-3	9	SATQGNTIY
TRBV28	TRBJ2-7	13	ASTLPGGGSYEQY
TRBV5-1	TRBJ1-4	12	ASSPGQGGGFLF
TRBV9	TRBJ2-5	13	ASSVGRGGQETQY
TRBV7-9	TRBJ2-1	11	ASSRTGDNEQF
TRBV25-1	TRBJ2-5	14	ASSEGQAGVGETQY
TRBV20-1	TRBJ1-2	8	SATNLGYT
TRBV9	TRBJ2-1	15	ASSVGGLAGAGYEQF
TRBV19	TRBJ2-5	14	ASRALGAGGRETQY
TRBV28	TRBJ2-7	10	ASRGTVYEQY
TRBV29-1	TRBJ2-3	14	SVVPWHRPGTDTQY
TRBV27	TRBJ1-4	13	ASSRQGANSEKLF
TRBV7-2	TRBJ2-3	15	ASSVMTGHPSTDTQY
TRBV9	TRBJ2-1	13	ASSSQGLAYNEQF
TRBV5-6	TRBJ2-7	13	ASSLYGQGAYEQY
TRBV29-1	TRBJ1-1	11	SGHTPMNTEAF
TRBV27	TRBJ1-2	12	ASSFRGNLDGYT
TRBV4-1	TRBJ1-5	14	ASSQDTTGVNQPQH
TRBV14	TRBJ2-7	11	ASSQYSAWEQY
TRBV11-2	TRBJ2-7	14	ASSLGPAGGVYEQY
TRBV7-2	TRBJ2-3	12	ASSLAVVADTQY
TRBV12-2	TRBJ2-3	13	ASRLRAGATDTQY
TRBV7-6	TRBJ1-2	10	ASSSSGYGYT
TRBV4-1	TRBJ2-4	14	ASSQLTSAYKNIQY
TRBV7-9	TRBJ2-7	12	ASSLAGRDGEQY
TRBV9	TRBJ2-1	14	ASSAQIAGGPHEQF
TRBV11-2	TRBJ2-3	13	ASTRGGLNTDTQY
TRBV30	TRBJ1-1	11	AWSRLSNRRAF
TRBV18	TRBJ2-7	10	ASSADSYEQY
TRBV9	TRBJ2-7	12	ASSVGFGNYEQY